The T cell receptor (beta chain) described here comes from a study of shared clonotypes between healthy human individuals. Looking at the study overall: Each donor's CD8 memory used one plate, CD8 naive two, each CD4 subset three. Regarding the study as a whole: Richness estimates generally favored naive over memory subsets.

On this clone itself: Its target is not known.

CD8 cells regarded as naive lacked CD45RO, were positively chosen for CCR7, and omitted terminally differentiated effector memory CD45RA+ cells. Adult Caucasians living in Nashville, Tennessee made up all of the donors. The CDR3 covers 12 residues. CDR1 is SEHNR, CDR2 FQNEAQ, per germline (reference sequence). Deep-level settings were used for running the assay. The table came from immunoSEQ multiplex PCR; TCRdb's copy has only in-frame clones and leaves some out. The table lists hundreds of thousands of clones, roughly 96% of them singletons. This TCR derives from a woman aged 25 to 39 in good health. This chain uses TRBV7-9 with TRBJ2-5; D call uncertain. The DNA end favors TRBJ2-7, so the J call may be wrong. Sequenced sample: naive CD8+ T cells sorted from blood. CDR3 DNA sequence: TGTGCCAGCAGCTCCAAGTCATACGAGCAGTACTTC. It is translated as CASSSKSYEQYF.